Given below is one T cell receptor beta chain in context. As yet, its antigen is unknown. The CDR3 has 16 residues. V shed 1 base and J shed 4 bases, with 16 bases lying between them. Per the germline V gene, CDR1 is SGHTA and CDR2 is FQGTGA. Each replicate PCR on the sorted subsets used roughly 200 ng DNA (about 30,000 T cell genomes). The protocol was immunoSEQ multiplex PCR, while the TCRdb copy is restricted to in-frame clones and leaves out a portion. This repertoire shows more than 550,000 clones, around 90% found once; its top ten account for approximately 35%. The sample comes from a study of shared clonotypes between healthy human individuals. Study-level points and caveats: Against clonotypes common to all four donors, non-shared ones had lower generation probabilities.

The chain employs TRBV7-3 and TRBJ1-1, with D perhaps TRBD1 (6 bases). Sequenced material: memory CD8+ T cells from PBMCs. Subset given: CD45RO+ cells pooled with CCR7-negative TemRA cells. The sequence came from a man younger than 35 in good health. Some clones in this sample may be carry-over from other donors' samples. The CDR3 DNA is TGTGCCAGCAGCTTAATAGGGGGGGCGAGTGGCACTGAAGCTTTCTTT. This encodes CASSLIGGASGTEAFF.